Following are 15 T cell receptor beta chains from one sample sequenced in a study of T cell responses to AZD1222 COVID-19 vaccine. Profiling relied on immunoSEQ multiplex PCR, and the TCRdb table lists in-frame clones only, not all of them. The sample has fewer than 120,000 clones, about 95% seen once. The sample was peripheral blood, taken 28 days after the second AZD1222 dose. The receptor source for this set is an adult who received the AZD1222 COVID-19 vaccine.

The chain combines TRBV6-5 with TRBJ1-4; the match to TRBD1 covers 7 bases. The CDR3 is made up of 14 amino acids. V shed 4 bases, J shed 9 bases, and the junction held 8 bases outside the gene matches. In germline, CDR1 is MNHEY, CDR2 SVGAGI. The CDR3 nucleotides read TGTGCCAGCAGTTGGCGACAGGGAGGGAAAAAACTGTTTTTT. This sequence encodes CASSWRQGGKKLFF.

This chain connects TRBV5-1 to TRBJ1-2, with a tentative D call TRBD1 (5 bases). Germline V lookup: CDR1 SGHRS, CDR2 YFSETQ. CDR3 length: 14 residues. Trimming shortened V by 4 bases and J by 4 bases, and 14 bases separated the two germline ends. CDR3 loop: CASSRDGDSYGYTF. The CDR3 region has the DNA TGCGCCAGCAGCCGGGACGGTGACTCCTATGGCTACACCTTC.

V is TRBV7-9 and J is TRBJ2-3; 10 bases line up with TRBD1. Germline CDR1 and CDR2: SEHNR and FQNEAQ (reference sequence). The CDR3 consists of 17 residues. The ends lost 6 bases at V and 6 bases at J; junction bases unmatched: 15. CDR3 in amino acids: CASSPLSGTGALDTQYF. In DNA form, the CDR3 reads TGTGCCAGCAGTCCCCTATCCGGGACAGGGGCGTTGGATACGCAGTATTTT. The entire variable domain, with the rest obtained from reference TRBV7-9 and TRBJ2-3, is as follows: DTGVSQNPRHKITKRGQNVTFRCDPISEHNRLYWYRQTLGQGPEFLTYFQNEAQLEKSRLLSDRFSAERPKGSFSTLEIQRTEQGDSAMYLCASSPLSGTGALDTQYFGPGTRLTVL.

The chain carries TRBV4-2 and TRBJ2-5; 8 nucleotides line up with TRBD2. CDR3 size: 16 residues. Germline V gene data show CDR1 as LGHNA and CDR2 as YNFKEQ. Trimming cost V 4 bases and J 0 bases; bases outside gene matches: 7. CDR3 coding DNA: TGTGCCAGCAGCCTTAAGCGGGAGAGATACCAAGAGACCCAGTACTTC. Protein product: CASSLKRERYQETQYF.

The gene calls are TRBV7-6 and TRBJ2-1, with D possibly being TRBD2 (5 bases). This CDR3 comprises 16 residues. Trimming removed 1 base at V and 3 bases at J, with 13 bases between. Germline CDR1 SGHVS, CDR2 FNYEAQ. CDR3 nucleotide sequence: TGTGCCAGCAGCTTAGGAGGGCAATTCGGCTACAATGAGCAGTTCTTC. Translation: CASSLGGQFGYNEQFF.

V usage is TRBV18 and J usage is TRBJ1-1, with D hard to call. The germline CDR1 and CDR2 sequences are KGHSH and LQKENI. The ends were cut back, 0 bases at V and 4 bases at J, with 15 bases in the middle. The CDR3 contains 16 residues. CDR3 region: CASSPPSLPGITEAFF. The CDR3 DNA sequence: TGTGCCAGCTCACCACCGAGTTTGCCGGGAATCACTGAAGCTTTCTTT.

CDR3 region: CARRDRGDSYNEQFF. DNA for the CDR3: TGCGCCAGGAGGGACAGGGGGGACAGCTACAATGAGCAGTTCTTC. The chain couples TRBV5-1 to TRBJ2-1; 11 bases match TRBD1. The junction had 7 bases not matched to a gene; V was cut back by 8 bases and J by 3 bases. There are 15 residues in the CDR3. Germline V gene sequence: CDR1 SGHRS, CDR2 YFSETQ.

J is TRBJ1-2 and V is TRBV7-6, with D maybe TRBD1 (6 bases). V was shortened by 2 bases and J by 3 bases, with 13 bases between the two germline ends. The CDR3 sequence is 15 residues long. Germline V CDR1 and CDR2: SGHVS, FNYEAQ. The CDR3 DNA reads TGTGCCAGCAGCTTACAGGGGACGGGGTACTATGGCTACACCTTC. Amino acids: CASSLQGTGYYGYTF.

The chain is built from TRBV5-4 and TRBJ2-7, with 9 positions matching TRBD1. J gave up 4 bases and V 3 bases, and 14 bases lay outside the gene matches. Germline V gene lookup returns CDR1 SGHNT and CDR2 YYREEE (reference sequence). CDR3 size: 17 residues. CDR3 protein: CASSSLADRGGLYEQYF. CDR3 nucleotide sequence: TGTGCCAGCAGCTCCCTGGCGGACAGGGGTGGGCTGTACGAGCAGTACTTC.

This clone has more than one count but fewer than ten. The chain has TRBV6-1 and TRBJ1-5, with TRBD1 matching over 8 bases. Germline-derived CDR1 and CDR2 are MNHNS and SASEGT. This CDR3 contains 16 residues. V shed 1 base, J shed 6 bases, and the junction held 8 bases outside the gene matches. Written as DNA, the CDR3 is TGTGCCAGCAGTGAAGGATGGGACAGGTGGAGTCAGCCCCAGCATTTT. It codes for CASSEGWDRWSQPQHF.

Only one count was recorded for this clone. This sequence joins TRBV11-2 and TRBJ1-3, with D possibly matching TRBD1 (6 bases). Germline CDR1 SGHAT, CDR2 FQNNGV. The V end was cut by 5 bases, the J end by 1 base, with 12 bases between. CDR3 size: 15 residues. CDR3 nucleotide sequence: TGTGCCAGCAGCCTAGGGGGATTTTCTGGAAACACCATATATTTT. This gives the protein CASSLGGFSGNTIYF.

The CDR3 region is CSAPRAYEQYF. The CDR3 DNA follows: TGCAGTGCGCCCCGGGCGTACGAGCAGTACTTC. This sequence joins TRBV20-1 and TRBJ2-7, with no clear D. Trimming cost V 6 bases and J 4 bases, with 10 bases left between them. The CDR3 covers 11 residues. Germline CDR1 DFQATT, CDR2 SNEGSKA (reference sequence).

This chain joins TRBV4-1 and TRBJ1-1; D call uncertain. CDR1 MGHRA and CDR2 YSYEKL come from the germline V gene. CDR3 length equals 12 residues. V lost 1 base to trimming and J lost 5 bases, with 5 bases between them. CDR3 sequence (DNA): TGCGCCAGCAGCCAAGGGGATACTGAAGCTTTCTTT. Translation gives CASSQGDTEAFF.

This chain uses TRBV5-1 with TRBJ2-5; 9 nucleotides line up with TRBD1. There are 15 residues in the CDR3. Germline CDR1 is SGHRS and CDR2 is YFSETQ. With 5 bases clipped from V and 0 bases from J, the junction kept 5 bases outside the gene matches. For the CDR3, the DNA is TGCGCCAGCAGTACAGGGGGCTTGGACCAAGAGACCCAGTACTTC. This gives the protein CASSTGGLDQETQYF.

The chain joins TRBV7-2 to TRBJ2-1; possibly TRBD2 for D (6 bases). V lost 1 base to trimming and J lost 10 bases, with 20 bases between them. The CDR3 spans 16 residues. Looked up from germline, CDR1 is SGHTA and CDR2 is FQGNSA. The CDR3: CASSLGLSGGRMEQFF. CDR3 coding DNA: TGTGCCAGCAGCTTAGGGCTTAGCGGCGGGCGGATGGAGCAGTTCTTC.